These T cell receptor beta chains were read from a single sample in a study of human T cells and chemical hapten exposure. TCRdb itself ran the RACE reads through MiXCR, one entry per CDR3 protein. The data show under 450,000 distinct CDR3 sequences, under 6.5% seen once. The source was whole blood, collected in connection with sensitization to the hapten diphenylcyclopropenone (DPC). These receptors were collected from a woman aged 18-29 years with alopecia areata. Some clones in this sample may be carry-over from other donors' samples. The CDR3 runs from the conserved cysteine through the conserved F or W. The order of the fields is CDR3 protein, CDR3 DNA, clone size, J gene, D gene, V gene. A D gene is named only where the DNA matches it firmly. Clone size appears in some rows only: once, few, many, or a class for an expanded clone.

CDR3 protein: CASSSGLAGITDTQYF; CDR3 DNA: TGTGCCAGCAGCTCCGGACTAGCGGGAATCACAGATACGCAGTATTTT; clone size: few; J gene: TRBJ2-3; D gene: TRBD2; V gene: TRBV7-9
CDR3 protein: CASSETGRYNSPLHF; CDR3 DNA: TGTGCCAGCAGTGAAACAGGGCGCTATAATTCACCCCTCCACTTT; clone size: many; J gene: TRBJ1-6; D gene: NA; V gene: TRBV6-1
CDR3 protein: CASSLAGGSPDTQYF; CDR3 DNA: TGTGCCAGCAGCTTAGCGGGGGGGTCACCAGATACGCAGTATTTT; clone size: many; J gene: TRBJ2-3; D gene: TRBD2; V gene: TRBV7-2
CDR3 protein: CSAGSGQLEGYTF; CDR3 DNA: TGCAGTGCTGGCTCGGGACAGCTCGAAGGCTACACCTTC; clone size: many; J gene: TRBJ1-2; D gene: TRBD1; V gene: TRBV20-1
CDR3 protein: CASSVGTPSEQYF; CDR3 DNA: TGTGCCAGCAGTGTAGGGACTCCCTCCGAGCAGTACTTC; clone size: few; J gene: TRBJ2-7; D gene: NA; V gene: TRBV25-1
CDR3 protein: CASRGTEAYGYTF; CDR3 DNA: TGTGCCAGCAGGGGGACGGAGGCGTATGGCTACACCTTC; clone size: NA; J gene: TRBJ1-2; D gene: NA; V gene: TRBV6-5
CDR3 protein: CAISELATAQETQYF; CDR3 DNA: TGTGCCATCAGTGAGCTGGCTACTGCCCAAGAGACCCAGTACTTC; clone size: NA; J gene: TRBJ2-5; D gene: NA; V gene: TRBV10-3
CDR3 protein: CASSRQGTYNEQFF; CDR3 DNA: TGTGCCAGCAGCCGCCAGGGAACCTACAATGAGCAGTTCTTC; clone size: few; J gene: TRBJ2-1; D gene: NA; V gene: TRBV6-2/TRBV6-3
CDR3 protein: CASSFGGQTNEKLFF; CDR3 DNA: TGCGCCAGCAGCTTTGGGGGACAAACTAATGAAAAACTGTTTTTT; clone size: NA; J gene: TRBJ1-4; D gene: NA; V gene: TRBV5-1
CDR3 protein: CASSSLSGGAGQPQHF; CDR3 DNA: TGTGCCAGCAGTTCGTTGTCAGGGGGCGCTGGACAGCCCCAGCATTTT; clone size: many; J gene: TRBJ1-5; D gene: TRBD1; V gene: TRBV28
CDR3 protein: CASSRQGWETQYF; CDR3 DNA: TGTGCCAGCAGTCGACAGGGGTGGGAGACCCAGTACTTC; clone size: few; J gene: TRBJ2-5; D gene: TRBD1; V gene: TRBV6-2/TRBV6-3
CDR3 protein: CASSHGLAGSTDTQYF; CDR3 DNA: TGTGCCAGCAGCCATGGACTAGCGGGGAGCACAGATACGCAGTATTTT; clone size: few; J gene: TRBJ2-3; D gene: TRBD2; V gene: TRBV12-3/TRBV12-4
CDR3 protein: CASSEQGAGTEAFF; CDR3 DNA: TGTGCCAGCAGCGAACAGGGGGCAGGCACTGAAGCTTTCTTT; clone size: few; J gene: TRBJ1-1; D gene: TRBD1; V gene: TRBV7-2
CDR3 protein: CASSGKQGQTEAFF; CDR3 DNA: TGTGCCAGCAGTGGTAAACAGGGTCAGACTGAAGCTTTCTTT; clone size: many; J gene: TRBJ1-1; D gene: NA; V gene: TRBV6-1
CDR3 protein: CASSQDPPGGNQPQHF; CDR3 DNA: TGTGCCAGCAGCCAAGATCCCCCAGGGGGGAATCAGCCCCAGCATTTT; clone size: NA; J gene: TRBJ1-5; D gene: TRBD1; V gene: TRBV4-2
CDR3 protein: CASTLRASGGPGTDTQYF; CDR3 DNA: TGTGCCAGCACCCTAAGGGCTAGCGGGGGCCCGGGCACAGATACGCAGTATTTT; clone size: many; J gene: TRBJ2-3; D gene: TRBD2; V gene: TRBV7-8
CDR3 protein: CASSLDLPNEQFF; CDR3 DNA: TGTGCCAGCAGCTTAGATCTGCCCAATGAGCAGTTCTTC; clone size: few; J gene: TRBJ2-1; D gene: NA; V gene: TRBV11-2
CDR3 protein: CASSQARGGNSPLHF; CDR3 DNA: TGCGCCAGCAGCCAAGCCAGGGGGGGTAATTCACCCCTCCACTTT; clone size: few; J gene: TRBJ1-6; D gene: TRBD1; V gene: TRBV4-3
CDR3 protein: CAGSSRGPGAGFTEAFF; CDR3 DNA: TGTGCCGGCAGCTCCCGGGGGCCGGGGGCCGGCTTCACTGAAGCTTTCTTT; clone size: NA; J gene: TRBJ1-1; D gene: NA; V gene: TRBV7-9
CDR3 protein: CASSPGQGPYEQYF; CDR3 DNA: TGTGCCAGCAGTCCCGGACAGGGCCCCTACGAGCAGTACTTC; clone size: many; J gene: TRBJ2-7; D gene: TRBD1; V gene: TRBV28
CDR3 protein: CASSDRAGTVNGYTF; CDR3 DNA: TGTGCCAGCAGTGATCGGGCAGGGACCGTAAATGGCTACACCTTC; clone size: many; J gene: TRBJ1-2; D gene: NA; V gene: TRBV25-1
CDR3 protein: CSAPSGGAGSYEQYF; CDR3 DNA: TGCAGTGCCCCCAGCGGGGGGGCAGGGTCCTACGAGCAGTACTTC; clone size: NA; J gene: TRBJ2-7; D gene: TRBD2; V gene: TRBV20-1
CDR3 protein: CASSQGSPLHF; CDR3 DNA: TGTGCCAGCAGCCAAGGGTCACCCCTCCACTTT; clone size: many; J gene: TRBJ1-6; D gene: NA; V gene: TRBV4-2
CDR3 protein: CASSYSGTPQETQYF; CDR3 DNA: TGTGCCAGCAGTTACTCTGGGACACCTCAAGAGACCCAGTACTTC; clone size: few; J gene: TRBJ2-5; D gene: NA; V gene: TRBV6-5
CDR3 protein: CASSIRGGRAQPQHF; CDR3 DNA: TGTGCCAGCAGTATCCGGGGGGGGCGGGCTCAGCCCCAGCATTTT; clone size: few; J gene: TRBJ1-5; D gene: NA; V gene: TRBV27
CDR3 protein: CASSSPGGGAPDTQYF; CDR3 DNA: TGTGCCAGCAGTTCGCCCGGCGGGGGGGCCCCAGATACGCAGTATTTT; clone size: few; J gene: TRBJ2-3; D gene: TRBD2; V gene: TRBV6-2/TRBV6-3
CDR3 protein: CASSSPQTGHEQFF; CDR3 DNA: TGTGCCAGCAGCTCCCCCCAGACAGGGCATGAGCAGTTCTTC; clone size: many; J gene: TRBJ2-1; D gene: TRBD1; V gene: TRBV7-3
CDR3 protein: CSVGGIGNTIYF; CDR3 DNA: TGCAGCGTTGGAGGGATTGGAAACACCATATATTTT; clone size: many; J gene: TRBJ1-3; D gene: NA; V gene: TRBV29-1
CDR3 protein: CASSIFDRWTYGYTF; CDR3 DNA: TGTGCCAGTAGTATTTTCGACCGCTGGACTTATGGCTACACCTTC; clone size: NA; J gene: TRBJ1-2; D gene: NA; V gene: TRBV19
CDR3 protein: CSAQDKPEEKLFF; CDR3 DNA: TGCAGTGCTCAGGACAAACCGGAGGAAAAACTGTTTTTT; clone size: few; J gene: TRBJ1-4; D gene: NA; V gene: TRBV20-1
CDR3 protein: CASSPPVRTGELFF; CDR3 DNA: TGTGCCAGCAGCCCTCCGGTCCGGACCGGGGAGCTGTTTTTT; clone size: few; J gene: TRBJ2-2; D gene: NA; V gene: TRBV7-9
CDR3 protein: CASSVDQGWTEAFF; CDR3 DNA: TGTGCCAGCAGCGTAGACCAGGGTTGGACTGAAGCTTTCTTT; clone size: few; J gene: TRBJ1-1; D gene: NA; V gene: TRBV9
CDR3 protein: CASSYGGVPGEETQYF; CDR3 DNA: TGTGCCAGCAGTTACGGTGGCGTCCCGGGGGAAGAGACCCAGTACTTC; clone size: many; J gene: TRBJ2-5; D gene: NA; V gene: TRBV6-2/TRBV6-3
CDR3 protein: CASSPRGGSGANVLTF; CDR3 DNA: TGTGCCAGCTCACCCCGCGGGGGATCTGGGGCCAACGTCCTGACTTTC; clone size: NA; J gene: TRBJ2-6; D gene: TRBD2; V gene: TRBV18
CDR3 protein: CASSTLSGTPIVPQHF; CDR3 DNA: TGTGCCAGTAGTACTCTCTCCGGTACCCCAATTGTGCCCCAGCATTTT; clone size: NA; J gene: TRBJ1-5; D gene: NA; V gene: TRBV19